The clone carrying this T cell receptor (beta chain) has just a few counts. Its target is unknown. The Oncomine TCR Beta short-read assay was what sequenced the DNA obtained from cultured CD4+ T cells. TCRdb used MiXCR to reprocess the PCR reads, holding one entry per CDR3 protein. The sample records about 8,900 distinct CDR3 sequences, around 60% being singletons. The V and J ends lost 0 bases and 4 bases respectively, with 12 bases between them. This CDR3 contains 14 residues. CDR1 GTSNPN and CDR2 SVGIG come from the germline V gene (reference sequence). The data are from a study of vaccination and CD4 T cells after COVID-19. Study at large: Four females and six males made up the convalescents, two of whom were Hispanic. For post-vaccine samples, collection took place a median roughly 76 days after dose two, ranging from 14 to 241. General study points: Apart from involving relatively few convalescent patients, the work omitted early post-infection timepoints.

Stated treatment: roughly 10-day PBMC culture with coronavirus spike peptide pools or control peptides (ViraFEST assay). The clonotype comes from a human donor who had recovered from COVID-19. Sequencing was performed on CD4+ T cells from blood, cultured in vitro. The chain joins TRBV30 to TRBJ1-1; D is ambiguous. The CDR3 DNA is TGTGCCTGGAGTGTACTGGTCTCGGGCACTGAAGCTTTCTTT. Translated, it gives CAWSVLVSGTEAFF.